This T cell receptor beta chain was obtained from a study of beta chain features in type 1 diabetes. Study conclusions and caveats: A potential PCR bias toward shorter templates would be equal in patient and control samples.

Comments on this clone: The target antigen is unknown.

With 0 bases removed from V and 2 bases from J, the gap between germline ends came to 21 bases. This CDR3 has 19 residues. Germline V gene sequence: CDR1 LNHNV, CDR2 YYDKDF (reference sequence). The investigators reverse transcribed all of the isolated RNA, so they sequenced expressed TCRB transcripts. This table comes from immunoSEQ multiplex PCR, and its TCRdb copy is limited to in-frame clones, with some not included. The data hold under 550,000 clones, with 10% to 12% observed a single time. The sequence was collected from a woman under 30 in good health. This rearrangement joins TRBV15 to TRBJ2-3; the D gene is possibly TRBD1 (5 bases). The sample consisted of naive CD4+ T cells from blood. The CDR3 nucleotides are TGTGCCACCAGCAGAGATCTTGCGAGTCAGGGCCCCTTCACAGATACGCAGTATTTT. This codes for CATSRDLASQGPFTDTQYF.